These 16 T cell receptor beta chains were sequenced from one sample in a study of blood T cell repertoires in COVID-19. TCRdb keeps only in-frame clones here, not all; method: immunoSEQ multiplex PCR. Of 140,000 or so clones listed, roughly 80% are singletons. What was sequenced was peripheral blood. The receptors derive from a woman aged 80 or over with acute or convalescent COVID-19.

The table lists this clone with a count of one. V gene TRBV9 combines with J gene TRBJ2-1; 10 bases agree with TRBD2. V lost 4 bases to trimming and J lost 10 bases; unmatched junction nucleotides: 11. Germline CDR1 reads SGDLS; CDR2 reads YYNGEE. The CDR3 extends over 15 amino acids. CDR3 sequence reads: CASSSSGGAIREQFF. In DNA, the CDR3 is TGTGCCAGCAGCTCCAGCGGGGGGGCCATTCGAGAGCAGTTCTTC.

The chain employs TRBV2 and TRBJ1-5, with D hard to call. From germline, CDR1 is SNHLY and CDR2 FYNNEI. This CDR3 comprises 15 residues. Trimming left V 2 bases short and J 11 bases short, with 19 bases between. As DNA, the CDR3 is TGTGCCAGCAGTGAAACTCCCGCCGCCGGTTTGGCCCAGCATTTT. Translating gives CASSETPAAGLAQHF. Supplemented by reference TRBV2 and TRBJ1-5, the full variable domain reads EPEVTQTPSHQVTQMGQEVILRCVPISNHLYFYWYRQILGQKVEFLVSFYNNEISEKSEIFDDQFSVERPDGSNFTLKIRSTKLEDSAMYFCASSETPAAGLAQHFGDGTRLSIL.

The chain couples TRBV7-2 to TRBJ1-6, with D perhaps TRBD1 (6 bases). This CDR3 is built from 16 residues. Germline CDR1 is SGHTA and CDR2 is FQGNSA. With 4 bases removed from V and 7 bases from J, the gap between germline ends came to 17 bases. Here the CDR3 reads CASSSRNNRVNSPLHF. The CDR3 region has the DNA TGTGCCAGCAGCTCACGCAACAACAGGGTAAATTCACCCCTCCACTTT. The entire variable domain, with the rest obtained from reference TRBV7-2 and TRBJ1-6, is as follows: GAGVSQSPSNKVTEKGKDVELRCDPISGHTALYWYRQSLGQGLEFLIYFQGNSAPDKSGLPSDRFSAERTGGSVSTLTIQRTQQEDSAVYLCASSSRNNRVNSPLHFGNGTRLTVT.

The CDR3 nucleotides read TGTGCCAGCAGCTTATTAGGCACCGGGACTAGGACCGCACCCTACGAGCAGTACTTC. This sequence encodes CASSLLGTGTRTAPYEQYF. The chain joins TRBV7-2 to TRBJ2-7; 8 bases map to TRBD2. Germline lookup yields CDR1 SGHTA and CDR2 FQGNSA. The ends lost 2 bases at V and 2 bases at J; junction bases unmatched: 17. The CDR3 totals 19 residues.

V gene TRBV12-3 or TRBV12-4 combines with J gene TRBJ1-1; TRBD1 might be the D (5 bases). The CDR3 runs 12 residues. V lost 6 bases to trimming and J lost 11 bases, with 16 bases between them. The CDR3 protein is CASSPPGEWAFF. The CDR3 DNA is TGTGCCAGCAGCCCGCCGGGGGAGTGGGCTTTCTTT.

The chain's CDR3 is CASSPGTYNEQFF. As DNA, the CDR3 is TGTGCCAGCAGTCCTGGGACTTACAATGAGCAGTTCTTC. V is TRBV6-5 and J is TRBJ2-1, with D possibly matching TRBD2 (6 bases). The V gene lost 5 bases and the J gene lost 4 bases, with 9 bases spanning the gap. The CDR3 extends over 13 amino acids. Germline V gives CDR1 MNHEY, CDR2 SVGAGI.

The chain employs TRBV19 and TRBJ2-7; D ambiguous. CDR3 length: 13 amino acids. Germline values: CDR1 LNHDA, CDR2 SQIVND (reference sequence). The germline V and J ends were trimmed by 8 bases and 0 bases, with 11 bases remaining between them. CDR3 DNA: TGTGCCAGTGCCTCGTACAGCTCCTACGAGCAGTACTTC. Amino acid sequence: CASASYSSYEQYF.

The J gene is TRBJ2-1, the V gene TRBV7-8; 10 bases align to TRBD2. V shed 5 bases, J shed 0 bases, and the junction held 4 bases outside the gene matches. Germline V gene data show CDR1 as SGHVS and CDR2 as FQNEAQ. The CDR3 has 16 residues. This CDR3 reads CASSRAGGSSYNEQFF. In DNA form, the CDR3 reads TGTGCCAGCAGCCGAGCGGGGGGGAGCTCCTACAATGAGCAGTTCTTC. The whole variable domain, remainder taken from reference TRBV7-8 and TRBJ2-1, is GAGVSQSPRYKVAKRGQDVALRCDPISGHVSLFWYQQALGQGPEFLTYFQNEAQLDKSGLPSDRFFAERPEGSVSTLKIQRTQQEDSAVYLCASSRAGGSSYNEQFFGPGTRLTVL.

The rearrangement links TRBV28 to TRBJ1-5; possibly TRBD1 for D (6 bases). The V gene's germline CDR1 is MDHEN and CDR2 SYDVKM. The CDR3 covers 16 residues. With 5 bases removed from V and 0 bases from J, the gap between germline ends came to 14 bases. CDR3 region: CASSQTGGYSNQPQHF. Here the CDR3 DNA reads TGTGCCAGCAGTCAGACAGGCGGCTATAGCAATCAGCCCCAGCATTTT.

This clone showed up just once. This rearrangement joins TRBV24-1 to TRBJ2-7; 8 nucleotides match TRBD1. The CDR3 contains 16 residues. Germline trimming cut 1 base from V and 7 bases from J; bases unmatched to any gene: 11. Germline V CDR1 and CDR2: KGHDR, SFDVKD. The CDR3 region is CATSDFGDRGHGEQYF. DNA of the CDR3: TGTGCCACCAGTGATTTTGGCGACAGGGGACATGGAGAGCAGTACTTC.

The chain is built from TRBV21-1 and TRBJ2-7; the table's TRBD2 call for D was not verified on the DNA. TRBV21-1 is labeled a pseudogene. This CDR3 has 19 amino acids. In DNA, the CDR3 is TGTGCCAGCAGCAAAGGAGGGGTGTGTTGTGAGACTAGGTCCTACGAGCAGTACTTC. Residues: CASSKGGVCCETRSYEQYF.

The CDR3 sequence is CASNPQRGFNEKLFF. Written as DNA, the CDR3 is TGTGCCAGCAACCCTCAACGGGGATTTAATGAAAAACTGTTTTTT. The chain carries TRBV28 and TRBJ1-4, with no clear D. CDR3 size: 15 residues. Trimming took 7 bases from V and 4 from J, leaving 16 bases between them. The germline V gene encodes CDR1 MDHEN and CDR2 SYDVKM.

The genes are TRBV6-5 and TRBJ2-3; 7 bases fit TRBD2. Germline CDR1 is MNHEY and CDR2 is SVGAGI. The CDR3 length is 14 residues. Unmatched junction bases numbered 0, after V lost 0 bases and J lost 3 bases. CDR3 DNA sequence: TGTGCCAGCAGTTACTCGGGACTAACAGATACGCAGTATTTT. Amino acids: CASSYSGLTDTQYF.

The genes are TRBV28 and TRBJ1-5; possibly TRBD1 for D (6 bases). With 5 bases removed from V and 0 bases from J, the gap between germline ends came to 8 bases. The CDR3 has 14 amino acids. Germline CDR1 is MDHEN and CDR2 is SYDVKM. DNA for the CDR3: TGTGCCAGCAGTGTACAGGGTAGCAATCAGCCCCAGCATTTT. Protein sequence: CASSVQGSNQPQHF.

The chain uses TRBV28 and TRBJ1-1, with unresolved D. This CDR3 is 15 amino acids long. V dropped 4 bases and J dropped 5 bases, with 17 bases sitting between them. CDR1 and CDR2 from the germline V gene are MDHEN and SYDVKM. Written as DNA, the CDR3 is TGTGCCAGCAGTTCGACCATTCGGAGAGGGACTGAAGCTTTCTTT. It yields the protein CASSSTIRRGTEAFF. Supplemented by reference TRBV28 and TRBJ1-1, the full variable domain reads DVKVTQSSRYLVKRTGEKVFLECVQDMDHENMFWYRQDPGLGLRLIYFSYDVKMKEKGDIPEGYSVSREKKERFSLILESASTNQTSMYLCASSSTIRRGTEAFFGQGTRLTVV.

The rearrangement links TRBV6-5 to TRBJ2-3, with 12 bases fitting TRBD2. Germline CDR1 and CDR2: MNHEY and SVGAGI. The CDR3 is 16 amino acids. V dropped 4 bases and J dropped 2; count of bases not matched to a gene: 4. The CDR3: CASSFGLAGNTDTQYF. As DNA, the CDR3 is TGTGCCAGCAGTTTTGGACTAGCGGGGAACACAGATACGCAGTATTTT.